The clone carrying this TCR beta chain was recorded only once. Its specificity is unknown. This entry belongs to a study of PD-1 blockade in classical Hodgkin lymphoma. About the study: A 3 mg/kg intravenous dose of nivolumab was received by patients every 2 weeks. Findings and caveats of the study: Prior to therapy, complete responders displayed diversity much like that of newly diagnosed patients. Newly diagnosed patients were reported to exhibit reduced baseline TCR diversity relative to healthy donors.

CDR1 and CDR2 (germline): SGHAT, FQNNGV. Trimming cost V 4 bases and J 4 bases, with 19 bases left between them. This CDR3 is built from 16 residues. Time point meaning: cycle 4 day 1 (C4D1), after less than 7 weeks of nivolumab. Brentuximab vedotin exposure varied, and every patient relapsed after autologous stem cell transplantation. Patients had relapsed/refractory classical Hodgkin lymphoma with complete response, partial response or progressive disease as best response. Libraries were prepared by immunoSEQ multiplex PCR; TCRdb keeps only in-frame clonotypes and omits some of them. Among approximately 89,000 clones, 75% to 85% were seen once, and the ten largest hold over 15%.

The gene calls are TRBV11-2 and TRBJ2-5, with D hard to call. The input for sequencing was peripheral blood mononuclear cells (PBMCs), taken before the fourth cycle of nivolumab. The receptor was isolated from a human donor with classical Hodgkin lymphoma. CDR3 in DNA: TGTGCCAGCAGCTCCCCGCTTACAGTGGTCGGAGAGACCCAGTACTTC. Protein sequence: CASSSPLTVVGETQYF.